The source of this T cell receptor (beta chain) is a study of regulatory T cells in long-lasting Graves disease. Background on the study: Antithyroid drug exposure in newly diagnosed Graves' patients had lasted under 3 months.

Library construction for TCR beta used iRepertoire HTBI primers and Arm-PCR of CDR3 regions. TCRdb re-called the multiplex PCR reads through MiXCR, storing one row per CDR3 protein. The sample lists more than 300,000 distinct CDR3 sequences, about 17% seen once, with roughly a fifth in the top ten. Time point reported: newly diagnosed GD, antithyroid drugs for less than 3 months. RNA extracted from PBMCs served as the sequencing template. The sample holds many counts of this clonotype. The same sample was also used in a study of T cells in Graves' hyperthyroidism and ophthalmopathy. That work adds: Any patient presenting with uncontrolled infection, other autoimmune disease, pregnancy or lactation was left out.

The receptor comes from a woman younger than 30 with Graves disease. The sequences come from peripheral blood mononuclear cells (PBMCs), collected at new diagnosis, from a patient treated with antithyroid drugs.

The chain's CDR3 is CASSSSGTGGEKLFF. CDR3 DNA: TGTGCCAGCAGTTCCTCCGGGACAGGGGGCGAAAAACTGTTTTTT. The chain combines TRBV12-3 or TRBV12-4 with TRBJ1-4; 12 bases match TRBD1. The CDR3 spans 15 residues. The junction had 5 bases not matched to a gene; V was cut back by 4 bases and J by 8 bases.